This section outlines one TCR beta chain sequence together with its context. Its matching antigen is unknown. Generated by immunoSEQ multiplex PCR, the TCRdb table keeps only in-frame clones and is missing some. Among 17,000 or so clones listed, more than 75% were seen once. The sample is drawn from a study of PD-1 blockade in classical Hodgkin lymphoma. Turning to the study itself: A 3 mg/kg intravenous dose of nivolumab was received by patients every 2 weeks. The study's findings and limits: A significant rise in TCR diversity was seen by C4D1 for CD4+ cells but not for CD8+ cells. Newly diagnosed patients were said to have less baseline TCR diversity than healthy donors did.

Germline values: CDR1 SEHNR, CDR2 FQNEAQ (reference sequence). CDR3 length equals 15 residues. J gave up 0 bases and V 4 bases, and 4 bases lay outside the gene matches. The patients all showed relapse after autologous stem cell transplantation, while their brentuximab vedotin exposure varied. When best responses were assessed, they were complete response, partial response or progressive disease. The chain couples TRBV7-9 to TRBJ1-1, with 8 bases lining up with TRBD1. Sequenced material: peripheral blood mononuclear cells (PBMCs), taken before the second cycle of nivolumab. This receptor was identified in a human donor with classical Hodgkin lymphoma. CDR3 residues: CASSSGQGLNTEAFF. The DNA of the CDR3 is TGTGCCAGCAGCTCCGGACAGGGATTGAACACTGAAGCTTTCTTT.